This TCR beta chain emerged from a study of T-cell reconstitution after alpha-beta-depleted transplantation in children. General study results and limits: After one year, T-cell counts and TCRbeta diversity mostly came from new T cells. Day-60 TCRbeta diversity that was high in some patients was derived from surviving recipient T cells and thymic progenitors. There were reportedly several hundred expanded graft clones from which alpha-beta T cells came about two months after transplant.

As it was prepared, the TCRbeta library received unique molecular identifiers. TCRdb processed the PCR reads anew with MiXCR; each CDR3 protein has one entry. Here the sample spans around 440,000 distinct CDR3 sequences, about 10% being singletons. The V gene's germline CDR1 is MGHDK and CDR2 SYGVNS. V was pared by 1 base and J by 2 bases, with 7 bases of the junction left unmatched. The CDR3 sequence is 17 residues long. Concerning this clonotype: The antigen is undetermined. This may come from a read error, since a much larger clone is one base off.

J is TRBJ2-1 and V is TRBV25-1, with 8 bases lining up with TRBD2. This specimen was PBMCs, taken before TCRalphabeta/CD19-depleted stem cell transplant. This sequence originates from a child under 10 years old with inherited bone marrow failure, due to receive a stem cell transplant. The CDR3 sequence is CASSEFSAGAAYNEQFF. The CDR3 bases are TGTGCCAGCAGTGAATTTTCAGCGGGAGCCGCCTACAATGAGCAGTTCTTC.